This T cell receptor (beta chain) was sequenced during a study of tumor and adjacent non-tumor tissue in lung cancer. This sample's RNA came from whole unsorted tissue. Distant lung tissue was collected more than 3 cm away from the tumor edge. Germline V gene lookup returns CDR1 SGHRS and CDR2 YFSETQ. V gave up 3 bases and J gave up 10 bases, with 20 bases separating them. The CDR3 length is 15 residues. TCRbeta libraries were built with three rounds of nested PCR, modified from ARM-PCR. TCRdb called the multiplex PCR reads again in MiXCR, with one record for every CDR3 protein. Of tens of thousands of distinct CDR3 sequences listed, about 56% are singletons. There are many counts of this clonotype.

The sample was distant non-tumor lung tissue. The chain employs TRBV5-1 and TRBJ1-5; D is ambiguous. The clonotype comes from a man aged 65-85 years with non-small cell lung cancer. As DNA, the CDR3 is TGCGCCAGCAGCTCTTCTCCGGACCGAGACCAACCCCAGCATTTT. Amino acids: CASSSSPDRDQPQHF.